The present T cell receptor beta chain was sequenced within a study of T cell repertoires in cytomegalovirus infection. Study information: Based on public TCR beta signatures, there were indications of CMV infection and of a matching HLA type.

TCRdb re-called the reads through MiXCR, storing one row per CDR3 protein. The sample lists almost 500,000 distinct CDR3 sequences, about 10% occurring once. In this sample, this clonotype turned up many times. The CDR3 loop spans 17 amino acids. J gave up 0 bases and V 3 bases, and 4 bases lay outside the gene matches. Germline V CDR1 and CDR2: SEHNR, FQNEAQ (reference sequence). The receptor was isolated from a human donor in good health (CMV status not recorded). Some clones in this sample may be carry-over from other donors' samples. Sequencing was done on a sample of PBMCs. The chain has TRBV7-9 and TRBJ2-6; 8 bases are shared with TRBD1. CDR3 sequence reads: CASSFGQGYSGANVLTF. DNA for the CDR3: TGTGCCAGCAGCTTTGGACAGGGCTACTCTGGGGCCAACGTCCTGACTTTC.